These T cell receptor beta chains were read from a single sample in a study of neoadjuvant nivolumab and ipilimumab in lung cancer. Assay used: immunoSEQ multiplex PCR; TCRdb lists only in-frame clones, some missing. The table shows about 26,000 clones, with approximately 78% occurring only once. The sample consisted of tumor tissue, taken after neoadjuvant nivolumab, alone or with ipilimumab, at or shortly before surgery. Receptor source: an adult with non-small cell lung cancer. Each CDR3 is given with its conserved first and last residue. Each record gives: clone size, V gene, D gene, J gene, CDR3 DNA, CDR3 protein. D genes are given only for firm matches. Size values are once, few and many counts, or a class for expanded clones, and some rows have none.

few	TRBV7-2	NA	TRBJ2-1	TGTGCCAGCAGCTTAGAAGGAAGCGCCCGGTTGTTCTTC	CASSLEGSARLFF
NA	TRBV6-5	NA	TRBJ2-3	TGTGCCAGCAGCACTATAGGGGGGCATGAGTATTTT	CASSTIGGHEYF
NA	TRBV5-1	NA	TRBJ2-1	TGCGCCAGCAGCTTGTTCGGGGGGCTAAATGAGCAGTTCTTC	CASSLFGGLNEQFF
NA	TRBV30	NA	TRBJ2-5	TGTGCCTGGAGTGGTCCGGCGGGCGTTCTCCAAGAGACCCAGTACTTC	CAWSGPAGVLQETQYF
NA	TRBV11-2	TRBD2	TRBJ2-1	TGTGCCAGCAGCTTCCTAGCGGGAGTTGACAATGAGCAGTTCTTC	CASSFLAGVDNEQFF
once	TRBV6-5	TRBD1	TRBJ1-2	TGTGCCAGCGGGCGGGACAGGGTCTCCTATGGCTACACCTTC	CASGRDRVSYGYTF
NA	TRBV4-1	NA	TRBJ2-3	TGCGCCAGCAGCCAAGTATTTGTCGGGGGATCCACAGATACGCAGTATTTT	CASSQVFVGGSTDTQYF
NA	TRBV11-2	TRBD2	TRBJ2-5	TGTGCCAGCAGCTTAGATCGCGCGGGAGGGCTTGTGGTAGGAGAGACCCAGTACTTC	CASSLDRAGGLVVGETQYF
NA	TRBV19	TRBD1	TRBJ2-5	TGTGCCAGTAGTCGGTCTATGACAGGGGGTGAGACCCAGTACTTC	CASSRSMTGGETQYF
NA	TRBV13	NA	TRBJ1-1	TGTGCCACCCGGGACCCCGGAGGGGTGAACACTGAAGCTTTCTTT	CATRDPGGVNTEAFF
once	TRBV6-5	TRBD1	TRBJ1-2	TGTGCCAGCAGTTACGACAGGGGAAGTGGCTACACCTTC	CASSYDRGSGYTF
NA	TRBV2	TRBD2	TRBJ2-2	TGTGCCAGCAGGCTAGCGGGAGGGATGAACACCGGGGAGCTGTTTTTT	CASRLAGGMNTGELFF
NA	TRBV7-2	NA	TRBJ2-5	TGTGCCAGCAGCCCTAAGCAAGAGACCCAGTACTTC	CASSPKQETQYF
few	TRBV19	TRBD1	TRBJ1-1	TGTGCCAGTGGGACAGGGCGGTCTGAAGCTTTCTTT	CASGTGRSEAFF
NA	TRBV4-2	TRBD2	TRBJ2-1	TGTGCCAGCAGCCCCGGGGCTAGCGGGAGAAATGAGCAGTTCTTC	CASSPGASGRNEQFF
NA	TRBV18	NA	TRBJ2-4	TGTGCCAGCTCACCAGTGCGGTTCAAGGGAAACATTCAGTACTTC	CASSPVRFKGNIQYF
NA	TRBV11-2	TRBD2	TRBJ2-5	TGTGCCAGCAGCTTCGGATCTAGCGGTCAGACCCAGTACTTC	CASSFGSSGQTQYF
NA	TRBV14	TRBD1	TRBJ2-1	TGTGCCAGCAGCCTTAGAACGGGGACAGGGTACAATGAGCAGTTCTTC	CASSLRTGTGYNEQFF
NA	TRBV30	NA	TRBJ1-1	TGTGCCTGGAGTGTGCGGCAGGGCAGTGAAGCTTTCTTT	CAWSVRQGSEAFF
NA	TRBV30	NA	TRBJ1-2	TGTGCCTGGAAGGCCTCCCCGGCGGGTGGCTACACCTTC	CAWKASPAGGYTF
NA	TRBV5-1	NA	TRBJ1-1	TGCGCCAGCAGCACTCAGGGAAACACTGAAGCTTTCTTT	CASSTQGNTEAFF
NA	TRBV5-1	NA	TRBJ1-3	TGCGCCAGCAGCCTCGACAGCTTCTCTGGAAACACCATATATTTT	CASSLDSFSGNTIYF
once	TRBV6-5	TRBD1	TRBJ1-1	TGTGCCAGCAGAGGAACAGGGGCGCCGAACACTGAAGCTTTCTTT	CASRGTGAPNTEAFF
NA	TRBV5-1	NA	TRBJ2-3	TGCGCCAGCAGCTTGGAGGGCGGTGCGGTCACAGATACGCAGTATTTT	CASSLEGGAVTDTQYF
NA	TRBV6-8	NA	TRBJ2-5	TGTGCCAGCAAGGGCTGCCTCAGCGGCTCGGCTAGTACTGGGCAAGAGACCCAGTACTTC	CASKGCLSGSASTGQETQYF
NA	TRBV7-9	NA	TRBJ2-1	TGTGCCAGCAGCTTAGGGACAGATGAGCAGTTCTTC	CASSLGTDEQFF
NA	TRBV11-2	NA	TRBJ2-2	TGTGCCAGCAGCTTGAGACAGGTGTCGGGGGAGCTGTTTTTT	CASSLRQVSGELFF
NA	TRBV20-1	NA	TRBJ2-7	TGCAGTGCTAGAGCGAACTACGAGCAGTACTTC	CSARANYEQYF
NA	TRBV29-1	NA	TRBJ1-2	TGCAGCGTTGAAGATTGGAGTTACGGCTACACCTTC	CSVEDWSYGYTF
once	TRBV18	NA	TRBJ2-7	TGTGCCAGCTCACTCATACAGGGTTTAGACGAGCAGTACTTC	CASSLIQGLDEQYF
NA	TRBV11-3	NA	TRBJ1-1	TGTGCCAGCAGCTTAGACGGATACACTGAAGCTTTCTTT	CASSLDGYTEAFF
NA	TRBV2	NA	TRBJ1-2	TGTGCCAGCAGTGAAGAAAGGGGATGGAGTGGCTACACCTTC	CASSEERGWSGYTF
NA	TRBV2	NA	TRBJ1-4	TGTGCCAGCAGTGAACCTAGGGGCCCCGGGTCTGAAAAACTGTTTTTT	CASSEPRGPGSEKLFF
NA	TRBV5-4	NA	TRBJ2-1	TGTGCCAGCAGTTACGGGACCGACAATGAGCAGTTCTTC	CASSYGTDNEQFF
NA	TRBV5-4	NA	TRBJ2-1	TGTGCCAGCAGCCCAGGAGTCAATGAGCAGTTCTTC	CASSPGVNEQFF
NA	TRBV20-1	NA	TRBJ2-3	TGCAGTGCGAGAGCCACAGATACGCAGTATTTT	CSARATDTQYF
NA	TRBV30	NA	TRBJ1-4	TGTGCCTGGAGGAGGGGGACATCGTATGAAAAACTGTTTTTT	CAWRRGTSYEKLFF
NA	TRBV7-6	TRBD2	TRBJ2-1	TGTGCCAGCAGCCTGACTAGCGGGAGGTCAAATGAGCAGTTCTTC	CASSLTSGRSNEQFF
NA	TRBV5-1	NA	TRBJ2-1	TGCGCCAGCAGCGATGTGGGGCTAGCGAACAATGAGCAGTTCTTC	CASSDVGLANNEQFF
NA	TRBV27	NA	TRBJ1-2	TGTGCCAGCAGTAAACAGGGATCAGGAGGCTACACCTTC	CASSKQGSGGYTF
NA	TRBV5-1	NA	TRBJ1-2	TGCGCCAGCAAAGGGACGGATTTTACTTATGGCTACACCTTC	CASKGTDFTYGYTF
few	TRBV7-6	TRBD2	TRBJ2-1	TGTGCCAGCAGCCCTACTAGCGGGACGTCCAATGAGCAGTTCTTC	CASSPTSGTSNEQFF
NA	TRBV2	TRBD2	TRBJ2-3	TGTGCCAGCGTCTTCCCGGGGGGGACAGATACGCAGTATTTT	CASVFPGGTDTQYF
NA	TRBV25-1	NA	TRBJ2-7	TGTGCCAGCAGTGAAAATGGCTACGAGCAGTACTTC	CASSENGYEQYF
NA	TRBV5-1	NA	TRBJ1-1	TGCGCCAGCAGCTTTACAGGCCAAAACACTGAAGCTTTCTTT	CASSFTGQNTEAFF
NA	TRBV11-2	TRBD1	TRBJ2-7	TGTGCCAGCAGCTCAGGACAGGGGTGGGAGCAGTACTTC	CASSSGQGWEQYF
NA	TRBV30	TRBD1	TRBJ2-1	TGTGCCTGGAGTAGCCCCTGGACAGGGGAGGGAAATGAGCAGTTCTTC	CAWSSPWTGEGNEQFF
once	TRBV7-4	TRBD2	TRBJ2-7	TGTGCCAGCAGCTTGCGGCCGGGGGGAGGGGTCGCCTACGAGCAGTACTTC	CASSLRPGGGVAYEQYF
NA	TRBV30	NA	TRBJ2-5	TGTGCCGTAATGCCGGTAACGCCTGCCGGACAAGAGACCCAGTACTTC	CAVMPVTPAGQETQYF
NA	TRBV5-1	NA	TRBJ1-1	TGCGCCAGCAGCTTGAATGTGGAGAGCACTGAAGCTTTCTTT	CASSLNVESTEAFF
NA	TRBV7-7	NA	TRBJ2-2	TGTGCTAGCAGCTTAGCAGCTCCCCAGAACACCGGGGAGCTGTTTTTT	CASSLAAPQNTGELFF
NA	TRBV10-2	TRBD1	TRBJ1-4	TGCGCCAGCACCCCAGGGGGCGGCGAAAAACTGTTTTTT	CASTPGGGEKLFF
NA	TRBV6-5	NA	TRBJ2-7	TGTGCCAGCAGTTACCTCAAAACAGGGTACGAGCAGTACTTC	CASSYLKTGYEQYF
NA	TRBV29-1	TRBD1	TRBJ1-5	TGCAGCGCCATGACAGGGGGTAGCAATCAGCCCCAGCATTTT	CSAMTGGSNQPQHF
NA	TRBV5-5	NA	TRBJ1-5	TGTGCCAGCAGCCAACAGACGGAAGGTCAGCCCCAGCATTTT	CASSQQTEGQPQHF
NA	TRBV5-1	TRBD1	TRBJ1-3	TGCGCCAGCAGCCGAGACAGGGCTGGAAACACCATATATTTT	CASSRDRAGNTIYF
NA	TRBV29-1	NA	TRBJ1-2	TGCAGCGTTGAAGGGGGAAGGAACTTC	CSVEGGRNF
NA	TRBV9	NA	TRBJ2-7	TGTGCCAGCAGCACAGGGTTCAGCTCCTACGAGCAGTACTTC	CASSTGFSSYEQYF
medium-sized	TRBV29-1	NA	TRBJ1-2	TGCAGCGTGGCTGAGGGGAACGGCTACACCTTC	CSVAEGNGYTF